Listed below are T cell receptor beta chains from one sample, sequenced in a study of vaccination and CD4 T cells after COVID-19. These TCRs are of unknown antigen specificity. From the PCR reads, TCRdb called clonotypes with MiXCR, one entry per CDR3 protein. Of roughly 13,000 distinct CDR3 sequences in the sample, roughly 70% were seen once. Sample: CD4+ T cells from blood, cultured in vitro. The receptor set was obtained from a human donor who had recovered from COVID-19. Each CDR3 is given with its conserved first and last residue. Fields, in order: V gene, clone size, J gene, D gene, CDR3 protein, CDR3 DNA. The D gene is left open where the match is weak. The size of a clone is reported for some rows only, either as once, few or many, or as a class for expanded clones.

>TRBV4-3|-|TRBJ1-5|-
CASSQDWWGQPQHF
TGCGCCAGCAGCCAAGATTGGTGGGGACAGCCCCAGCATTTT
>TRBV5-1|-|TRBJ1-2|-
CASSLAGEANYGYTF
TGCGCCAGCAGCTTGGCCGGGGAAGCTAACTATGGCTACACCTTC
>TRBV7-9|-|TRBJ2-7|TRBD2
CASSLGTVAGGNYEQYF
TGTGCCAGCAGCTTAGGGACGGTGGCGGGAGGAAACTACGAGCAGTACTTC
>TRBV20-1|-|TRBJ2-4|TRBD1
CSAREAGTGKNIQYF
TGCAGTGCTAGAGAAGCCGGGACAGGGAAAAACATTCAGTACTTC
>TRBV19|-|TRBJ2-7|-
CASSNPGGNSYEQYF
TGTGCCAGTAGTAATCCCGGCGGGAACTCCTACGAGCAGTACTTC
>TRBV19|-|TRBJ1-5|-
CASSRSGANQPQHF
TGTGCCAGTAGTAGGTCAGGGGCAAATCAGCCCCAGCATTTT
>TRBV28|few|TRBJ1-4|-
CASSLPGRVREKLFF
TGTGCCAGCAGTTTACCGGGGAGGGTAAGGGAAAAACTGTTTTTT
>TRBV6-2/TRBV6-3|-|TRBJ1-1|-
CASHGRMNTEAFF
TGTGCCAGTCACGGGCGGATGAACACTGAAGCTTTCTTT
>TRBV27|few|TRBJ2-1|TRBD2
CASSRTSGYNEQFF
TGTGCCAGCAGTCGCACTAGCGGGTACAATGAGCAGTTCTTC
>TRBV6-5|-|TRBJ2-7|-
CASSWGGRVHQYF
TGTGCCAGCAGTTGGGGAGGCCGCGTACACCAGTACTTC
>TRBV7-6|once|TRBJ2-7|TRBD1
CASSSRQGLNEQYF
TGTGCCAGCAGCTCCCGACAGGGATTGAACGAGCAGTACTTC
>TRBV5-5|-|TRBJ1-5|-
CASSLVPGVDQPQHF
TGTGCCAGCAGCTTGGTCCCAGGGGTCGATCAGCCCCAGCATTTT
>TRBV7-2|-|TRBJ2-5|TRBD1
CASSLATGEETQYF
TGTGCCAGCAGCTTAGCGACAGGGGAAGAGACCCAGTACTTC
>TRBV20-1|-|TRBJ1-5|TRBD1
CRYRGTVSNQPQHF
TGCAGGTACCGAGGGACAGTTAGCAATCAGCCCCAGCATTTT
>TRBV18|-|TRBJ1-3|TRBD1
CASSVDRDGNTIYF
TGTGCCAGCTCAGTGGACAGGGACGGAAACACCATATATTTT
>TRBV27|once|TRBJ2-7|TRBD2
CASRSLAVGEQYF
TGTGCCAGCAGATCGCTAGCGGTCGGGGAGCAGTACTTC
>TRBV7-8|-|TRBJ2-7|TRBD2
CASSFRTSGGYEQYF
TGTGCCAGCAGCTTCAGGACTAGCGGGGGCTACGAGCAGTACTTC
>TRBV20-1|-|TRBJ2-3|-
CSARVGRGGVADTQYF
TGCAGTGCTAGAGTAGGCCGAGGGGGTGTCGCAGATACGCAGTATTTT
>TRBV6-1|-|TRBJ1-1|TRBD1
CASRSPGTGGAAEAFF
TGTGCCAGCAGAAGTCCCGGGACAGGGGGCGCGGCTGAAGCTTTCTTT
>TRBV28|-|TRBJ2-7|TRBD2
CASSLAGGPGEQYF
TGTGCCAGCAGTCTAGCGGGAGGGCCCGGCGAGCAGTACTTC
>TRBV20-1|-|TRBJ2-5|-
CSARAGGNQETQYF
TGCAGTGCTAGGGCTGGGGGGAACCAAGAGACCCAGTACTTC
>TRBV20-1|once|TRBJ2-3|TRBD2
CSAPTNRLAGITDTQYF
TGCAGTGCGCCGACGAACAGACTAGCGGGAATAACAGATACGCAGTATTTT
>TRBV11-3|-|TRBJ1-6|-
CASSQRPGPGSPLHF
TGTGCCAGCAGCCAAAGACCGGGACCAGGTTCACCCCTCCACTTT
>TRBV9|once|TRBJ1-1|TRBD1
CASSPDRGWTEAFF
TGTGCCAGCAGCCCGGACAGGGGTTGGACTGAAGCTTTCTTT
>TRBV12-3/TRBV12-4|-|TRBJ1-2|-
CASSFAEGVRNYGYTF
TGTGCCAGCAGTTTCGCGGAGGGGGTGCGAAACTATGGCTACACCTTC